The T cell receptor beta chain described here comes from a study of T cell repertoires in cytomegalovirus infection (dated 2019 in TCRdb). Study-level background: Donor HLA type was relevant to the analysis, because carriage of CMV infection together with the matching HLA type was indicated by public TCR beta signatures.

From a lookup of the germline V gene, CDR1 and CDR2 are SGHRS and YFSETQ. Cut back by 4 bases and 5 bases, the V and J ends lie 15 bases apart. The CDR3 starts with the cysteine, ends with the phenylalanine, and has 14 residues. Only the CDR3 portion is preserved as DNA: 42 bases, with reading frame beginning at the first base. The paper's findings and limits, for the study overall: The ex vivo response was dominated by HLA-C-restricted CMV-specific TCR beta clonotypes, which also provided the single most frequent clonotype in two of eight donors. Carriers of CMV infection plus the relevant HLA type were discriminated by the cumulative frequency of public TCR beta family members in the study cohort and in an independent roughly 340-donor cohort.

As concerns this clonotype: Its antigen is still unknown. No much larger clone exists at a distance of one base, and base qualities are not known.

Sequenced using an Illumina HiSeq 1500. TCRdb reanalyzed the raw reads on its own, using fastp at Q25 for trimming and MiXCR for clone calling, and kept in-frame beta chains. Each record represents a unique CDR3 protein, reported with the most common genes and DNA among its rows. The sample profile shows around 490,000 distinct CDR3 sequences; 26% of them were found once. Of the sample, roughly 13% falls within the top ten clones. The sequence joins TRBV5-1 to TRBJ1-1, with a weak D call of TRBD1 (6 bases match). The sequence came from a human donor in good health (CMV status not recorded). Some clones in this sample may be carry-over from other donors' samples. Input material: PBMCs. The nucleotides are TGCGCCAGCAGCGGCGGACAGTATGGTACTGAAGCTTTCTTT. This translates into CASSGGQYGTEAFF.